Presented here are 10 T cell receptor beta chains from one specimen sequenced in a study of OX40 agonist ivuxolimab in advanced cancers. Libraries were prepared by immunoSEQ multiplex PCR; TCRdb keeps only in-frame clonotypes and omits some of them. This table has approximately 76,000 clones, 75% to 90% appearing once. The sample consisted of CD4+ or CD8+ T cells sorted from blood, taken in a trial of the OX40 agonist ivuxolimab. These receptors originate from an adult with an advanced solid tumor such as melanoma, head and neck, liver or kidney cancer.

On this clone: The same CDR3 is also encoded by other DNA sequences in this sample. Here the CDR3 reads CAISPDLYGYTF. The CDR3 DNA follows: TGTGCCATTTCTCCTGACCTCTATGGCTACACCTTC. The chain has TRBV10-3 and TRBJ1-2; D gene unclear. The germline CDR1 and CDR2 sequences are ENHRY and SYGVKD. The CDR3 totals 12 residues. V dropped 9 bases and J dropped 4 bases, with 12 bases sitting between them.

This clone was seen only a few times. The V call is TRBV2, the J call TRBJ1-5; D is unclear. Germline lookup yields CDR1 SNHLY and CDR2 FYNNEI. The length of the CDR3 is 14 residues. The V gene lost 6 bases and the J gene lost 0 bases, with 9 bases spanning the gap. CDR3 sequence (DNA): TGTGCCAGCAGAGACACAAATAGCAATCAGCCCCAGCATTTT. This sequence encodes CASRDTNSNQPQHF. The entire variable domain, with the rest obtained from reference TRBV2 and TRBJ1-5, is as follows: EPEVTQTPSHQVTQMGQEVILRCVPISNHLYFYWYRQILGQKVEFLVSFYNNEISEKSEIFDDQFSVERPDGSNFTLKIRSTKLEDSAMYFCASRDTNSNQPQHFGDGTRLSIL.

The genes are TRBV4-2 and TRBJ1-1; D gene unclear. This CDR3 has 13 amino acids. Germline values: CDR1 LGHNA, CDR2 YNFKEQ. V was cut by 3 bases and J by 4 bases, with 9 bases left in between. CDR3 in amino acids: CASSQAGVTEAFF. The CDR3 DNA reads as TGTGCCAGCAGCCAGGCCGGGGTCACTGAAGCTTTCTTT.

J is TRBJ2-7 and V is TRBV7-6; D is ambiguous. The ends were cut back, 1 base at V and 2 bases at J, with 12 bases in the middle. The CDR3 is made up of 15 amino acids. Per germline, CDR1 SGHVS and CDR2 FNYEAQ. The chain's CDR3 is CASSLGTAVPYEQYF. In nucleotides, the CDR3 is TGTGCCAGCAGCTTAGGGACGGCGGTACCCTACGAGCAGTACTTC.

Regarding this clone: Other DNA sequences within the sample encode an identical CDR3. The chain couples TRBV5-1 to TRBJ2-3; 12 nucleotides agree with TRBD2. This CDR3 comprises 16 residues. The germline V gene encodes CDR1 SGHRS and CDR2 YFSETQ. With V trimmed by 5 bases and J by 0 bases, 4 bases remained unmatched. The chain's CDR3 is CASSFGLAGSTDTQYF. CDR3 DNA sequence: TGCGCCAGCAGTTTCGGACTAGCGGGGAGCACAGATACGCAGTATTTT. Based on the CDR3 plus reference TRBV5-1 and TRBJ2-3, the full variable domain is KAGVTQTPRYLIKTRGQQVTLSCSPISGHRSVSWYQQTPGQGLQFLFEYFSETQRNKGNFPGRFSGRQFSNSRSEMNVSTLELGDSALYLCASSFGLAGSTDTQYFGPGTRLTVL.

The sample holds one count of this clone. The chain recombines TRBV6-5 with TRBJ1-6, with D unclear. The CDR3 has 14 residues. Germline loops: CDR1 MNHEY, CDR2 SVGAGI. The V end was cut by 5 bases, the J end by 6 bases, with 11 bases between. The CDR3 DNA reads as TGTGCCAGCAGTGCCGGGCCAGCTAATTCACCCCTCCACTTT. Translating it yields CASSAGPANSPLHF.

The V gene is TRBV19, the J gene TRBJ1-5; tentative D call: TRBD1 (5 bases). The CDR3 spans 14 residues. V was cut by 5 bases and J by 6 bases, with 14 bases left in between. The V gene's germline CDR1 is LNHDA and CDR2 SQIVND (reference sequence). Written as DNA, the CDR3 is TGTGCCAGTAGTTTCCGGGGCTTCGGTCAGCCCCAGCATTTT. Its protein product is CASSFRGFGQPQHF.

The chain couples TRBV23-1 to TRBJ2-1; no clear D. TRBV23-1 is an open reading frame, and its role is uncertain. The germline V and J ends were trimmed by 6 bases and 4 bases, with 16 bases remaining between them. The CDR3 length is 15 residues. This CDR3 is CASSDSGAVYNEQFF. CDR3 in DNA: TGCGCCAGCAGCGACTCAGGAGCAGTATACAATGAGCAGTTCTTC.

The rearrangement uses TRBV5-1 and TRBJ2-2; 7 nucleotides line up with TRBD2. Trimming removed 1 base from V and 7 bases from J; junction bases left unmatched: 7. The CDR3 is 15 residues long. CDR1 is SGHRS, CDR2 YFSETQ, per germline. The CDR3 sequence: CASSLSSGLVGELFF. The CDR3 DNA sequence: TGCGCCAGCAGCTTGAGTAGCGGGTTGGTCGGGGAGCTGTTTTTT.

This sequence joins TRBV7-6 and TRBJ2-3; D gene ambiguous. Germline loops: CDR1 SGHVS, CDR2 FNYEAQ. This CDR3 spans 12 amino acids. V dropped 5 bases and J dropped 2 bases, with 5 bases sitting between them. Written as DNA, the CDR3 is TGTGCCAGCAGCCCATCCACAGATACGCAGTATTTT. This translates into CASSPSTDTQYF.